The sequence of this T cell receptor (beta chain) was determined in a study of shared clonotypes between healthy human individuals. As for the study in general: Every donor yielded three CD4 naive, three CD4 memory, two CD8 naive and one CD8 memory plate. Study-level findings and limits: Relative to memory subsets, naive subsets generally showed larger estimated richness.

V was cut by 0 bases and J by 5 bases, with 19 bases left in between. The CDR3 length is 17 residues. From germline, CDR1 is MGHDK and CDR2 SYGVNS. Positively selected for CCR7, the CD45RO-negative cells used as naive CD8 cells excluded terminally differentiated effector memory CD45RA+ cells. The assay was carried out at the deep level. The method was immunoSEQ multiplex PCR; TCRdb's version includes in-frame clones alone and lacks a portion of them. This sample carries around 2,100,000 clones, about 95% of them seen once, and the ten largest clones take 0.9% to 1.5%. On this clone: Its antigen is not known.

J is TRBJ2-5 and V is TRBV25-1, with TRBD1 as a possible D gene (6 bases). This sequence originates from a man between 18 and 29 years old in good health. Sequenced: naive CD8+ T cells sorted from blood. CDR3 nucleotides: TGTGCCAGCAGTGAATATAATGGACAGCCAACCGGGGAGACCCAGTACTTC. Amino acid sequence: CASSEYNGQPTGETQYF.